The 30 T cell receptor beta chains in this list originate from one sample, sequenced in a study of T-cell reconstitution after alpha-beta-depleted transplantation in children. Unique molecular identifiers tagged the TCRbeta library. TCRdb processed the PCR reads anew with MiXCR; each CDR3 protein has one entry. The sample lists about 640,000 distinct CDR3 sequences; approximately 15% were seen once. The sequencing here drew on PBMCs from the stem cell graft donor, taken from the stem cell graft. These receptors were obtained from a human donor who donated a stem cell graft to a child with acute myeloid leukemia.

This clonotype was counted ten times or more. The V and J genes are TRBV20-1 and TRBJ1-6; D may be TRBD1 (6 bases). V dropped 5 bases and J dropped 5 bases, with 19 bases sitting between them. The CDR3 is 16 residues long. Germline CDR1 and CDR2: DFQATT and SNEGSKA (reference sequence). CDR3 nucleotide sequence: TGCAGTGCTCTCCGGATCGGGACACGGGATAATTCACCCCTCCACTTT. Translated: CSALRIGTRDNSPLHF.

This chain connects TRBV5-1 to TRBJ2-1, with 8 positions matching TRBD2. Trimming took 6 bases from V and 0 from J; bases not matched to a gene: 23. The CDR3 runs 21 residues. Germline V lookup: CDR1 SGHRS, CDR2 YFSETQ. CDR3 region: CASNPGLVPLALDSSYNEQFF. CDR3 nucleotides: TGCGCCAGCAACCCGGGACTAGTCCCTCTGGCGCTCGATAGCTCCTACAATGAGCAGTTCTTC.

Many counts were recorded for this clonotype. The J gene is TRBJ1-4, the V gene TRBV29-1; a possible D gene is TRBD1 (6 bases). The length of the CDR3 is 11 residues. Trimming removed 4 bases at V and 7 bases at J, with 7 bases between. Germline CDR1 is SQVTM and CDR2 is ANQGSEA. The CDR3, as DNA: TGCAGCGTTGGCAGGGGTGAAAAACTGTTTTTT. It codes for CSVGRGEKLFF. The variable domain in full, with the rest retrieved from reference TRBV29-1 and TRBJ1-4, is SAVISQKPSRDICQRGTSLTIQCQVDSQVTMMFWYRQQPGQSLTLIATANQGSEATYESGFVIDKFPISRPNLTFSTLTVSNMSPEDSSIYLCSVGRGEKLFFGSGTQLSVL.

This sequence joins TRBV10-3 and TRBJ2-2; D not certain. CDR3 length equals 14 residues. CDR1 and CDR2 (germline): ENHRY, SYGVKD. V shed 4 bases and J shed 1 base, with 7 bases lying between them. Written as DNA, the CDR3 is TGTGCCATCAGTGCCGCTTTGAACACCGGGGAGCTGTTTTTT. Translation gives CAISAALNTGELFF.

There are many counts of this clonotype. The chain employs TRBV5-5 and TRBJ2-7; either TRBD1 or TRBD2 may supply D (6 bases each). Deletions cut 2 bases from V and 2 bases from J, with 11 bases between. This CDR3 is 14 amino acids long. Germline V gene sequence: CDR1 SGHKS, CDR2 YYEKEE (reference sequence). The CDR3, as DNA: TGTGCCAGCAGCTTAGGGGGGTCTCCCTACGAGCAGTACGTC. Its translation is CASSLGGSPYEQYV.

At least ten counts were recorded for this clonotype. The gene calls are TRBV5-5 and TRBJ2-1, with D unclear. Germline CDR1 SGHKS, CDR2 YYEKEE (reference sequence). CDR3 length equals 12 residues. V gave up 2 bases and J gave up 7 bases, with 7 bases separating them. CDR3 amino acids: CASSFLGNEQFF. As DNA, the CDR3 is TGTGCCAGCAGCTTTTTGGGTAATGAGCAGTTCTTC. The full variable domain, completed using reference TRBV5-5 and TRBJ2-1, is DAGVTQSPTHLIKTRGQQVTLRCSPISGHKSVSWYQQVLGQGPQFIFQYYEKEERGRGNFPDRFSARQFPNYSSELNVNALLLGDSALYLCASSFLGNEQFFGPGTRLTVL.

The chain links TRBV5-1 to TRBJ2-1; no firm D call. The CDR3 loop spans 15 amino acids. The V and J ends lost 0 bases and 9 bases respectively, with 16 bases between them. Germline V lookup: CDR1 SGHRS, CDR2 YFSETQ. The CDR3 loop is CASSLEGTSSPEQFF. The CDR3 nucleotides read TGCGCCAGCAGCTTGGAGGGCACCTCTTCCCCTGAGCAGTTCTTC.

As for this clonotype: Germline and junction disagree at one end, which may indicate a read error. The chain joins TRBV7-9 to TRBJ2-1; D possibly uses TRBD1 or TRBD2 (5 bases each). Germline loops: CDR1 SEHNR, CDR2 FQNEAQ (reference sequence). The CDR3 sequence is 11 residues long. The CDR3 region has the DNA TGTGCCAGCAGCCCGTTGGGACGGAGAGTCTTC. This codes for CASSPLGRRVF.

This clonotype was seen repeatedly, ten times or more. This chain joins TRBV27 and TRBJ1-5; D not resolved. Germline V gene sequence: CDR1 MNHEY, CDR2 SMNVEV (reference sequence). The CDR3 extends over 13 amino acids. Trimming stripped 3 bases from V and 5 bases from J, with 8 bases between. The CDR3 nucleotides are TGTGCCAGCAGTTTGGGCAGTTATCAGCCCCAGCATTTT. Amino acids: CASSLGSYQPQHF.

This chain joins TRBV20-1 and TRBJ1-5; D possibly corresponds to TRBD1 (6 bases). Deletions cut 5 bases from V and 0 bases from J, with 11 bases between. CDR3 size: 14 residues. Germline V gives CDR1 DFQATT, CDR2 SNEGSKA (reference sequence). CDR3 in DNA: TGCAGTGCTCCGGACAGCGCTAGCAATCAGCCCCAGCATTTT. This gives the protein CSAPDSASNQPQHF.

This clonotype was counted a few times. The chain joins TRBV5-1 to TRBJ2-2, with D maybe TRBD1 (5 bases). The germline gives CDR1 SGHRS, CDR2 YFSETQ. Trimming removed 2 bases at V and 5 bases at J, with 10 bases between. CDR3 length equals 14 residues. CDR3 in DNA: TGCGCCAGCAGCTTCCGTACAGGTACCGGGGAGCTGTTTTTT. The encoded protein is CASSFRTGTGELFF.

This clonotype was picked up a small number of times. The V and J genes are TRBV5-4 and TRBJ2-4; 9 nucleotides line up with TRBD1. This CDR3 is built from 19 residues. V gave up 0 bases and J gave up 0 bases; unmatched junction bases: 10. Germline lookup yields CDR1 SGHNT and CDR2 YYREEE (reference sequence). The CDR3 loop reads CASSLAGTGSVLAKNIQYF. The DNA for the CDR3 is TGTGCCAGCAGCTTGGCCGGGACAGGGTCGGTCTTAGCCAAAAACATTCAGTACTTC.

This clonotype has a count of ten or more. The V call is TRBV12-3 or TRBV12-4, the J call TRBJ2-7; D is possibly TRBD1 (5 bases). The CDR3 length is 12 residues. V was shortened by 2 bases and J by 4 bases, with 6 bases between the two germline ends. CDR3: CASSLKGYEQYF. The CDR3 DNA is TGTGCCAGCAGTTTAAAGGGGTACGAGCAGTACTTC.

The V and J genes are TRBV5-6 and TRBJ1-5; TRBD1 agrees at 7 bases. Germline loops: CDR1 SGHDT, CDR2 YYEEEE. There are 17 residues in the CDR3. V lost 0 bases to trimming and J lost 1 base; unmatched junction nucleotides: 7. As DNA, the CDR3 is TGTGCCAGCAGCTTGGACAGGGGCCAGGTGAGCAATCAGCCCCAGCATTTT. It yields the protein CASSLDRGQVSNQPQHF.

This chain connects TRBV7-9 to TRBJ2-1, with D maybe TRBD1 (5 bases). The CDR3 loop spans 13 amino acids. V was clipped by 5 bases and J by 5 bases, with 10 bases between them. Germline CDR1 reads SEHNR; CDR2 reads FQNEAQ (reference sequence). The chain's CDR3 is CASSRSTDNEQFF. Written as DNA, the CDR3 is TGTGCCAGCAGCCGATCGACAGACAATGAGCAGTTCTTC.

In its sample, this clonotype was seen many times. The chain is built from TRBV20-1 and TRBJ2-1, with 11 bases fitting TRBD2. The CDR3 has 16 amino acids. Trimming cost V 0 bases and J 8 bases; bases outside gene matches: 9. CDR1 DFQATT and CDR2 SNEGSKA come from the germline V gene (reference sequence). In DNA form, the CDR3 reads TGCAGTGCTAGAGATCTCGGGGCTAGCGGGGGGTATGAGCAGTTCTTC. It translates to CSARDLGASGGYEQFF.

This clonotype was seen ten or more times. The gene calls are TRBV25-1 and TRBJ2-7; perhaps TRBD1 as D (7 bases). Deletions cut 7 bases from V and 6 bases from J, with 16 bases between. Looked up from germline, CDR1 is MGHDK and CDR2 is SYGVNS. The CDR3 is made up of 13 amino acids. CDR3 residues: CASTGDSFFEQYF. CDR3 nucleotides: TGTGCCAGCACGGGGGACAGTTTTTTCGAGCAGTACTTC.

This clonotype was recorded a few times. The chain uses TRBV20-1 and TRBJ1-2; possible D gene TRBD1, 5 bases. The CDR3 length is 13 residues. V lost 5 bases and J lost 1, with 11 bases in between. CDR1 DFQATT and CDR2 SNEGSKA come from the germline V gene (reference sequence). The CDR3, as DNA: TGCAGTGCTTCCGGGACCCATAACTATGGCTACACCTTC. Translated, it gives CSASGTHNYGYTF.

The genes are TRBV5-1 and TRBJ1-2, with D unresolved. The CDR3 runs to 15 residues. Trimming removed 0 bases at V and 4 bases at J, with 13 bases between. The germline V gene encodes CDR1 SGHRS and CDR2 YFSETQ. The CDR3 coding sequence is TGCGCCAGCAGCTTGGCGGCGGAGGCGGGCTATGGCTACACCTTC. As protein: CASSLAAEAGYGYTF.

The chain combines TRBV5-5 with TRBJ1-6; TRBD1 is a possible D gene (5 bases). This CDR3 comprises 14 residues. V shed 1 base and J shed 7 bases, with 9 bases lying between them. The germline gives CDR1 SGHKS, CDR2 YYEKEE (reference sequence). The DNA of the CDR3 is TGTGCCAGCAGCTTGCCCGGGGCAAATTCACCCCTCCACTTT. Protein product: CASSLPGANSPLHF.

This clonotype appeared once. A much bigger clone sits one base away, suggesting this may be a read error. The CDR3 carries no conserved terminal phenylalanine or tryptophan, so it likely arises from a read error. The genes are TRBV29-1 and TRBJ2-1, with D tentatively TRBD2 (6 bases). The CDR3 consists of 12 residues. The germline CDR1 and CDR2 sequences are SQVTM and ANQGSEA. V was clipped by 6 bases and J by 4 bases, with 10 bases between them. Here the CDR3 DNA reads TGCAGCGTGGCGGGAATTTACAATGAGCAGTTCTAC. This codes for CSVAGIYNEQFY.

This clonotype was detected many times. The J gene is TRBJ1-4, the V gene TRBV5-1; D possibly corresponds to TRBD1 (6 bases). Between the trimmed V and J ends, which lost 6 bases and 2 bases, there was a span of 14 bases. Per the germline V gene, CDR1 is SGHRS and CDR2 is YFSETQ. The CDR3 contains 15 residues. CDR3 residues: CASTAGRGTNEKLFF. For the CDR3, the DNA is TGCGCCAGCACAGCAGGGAGGGGGACTAATGAAAAACTGTTTTTT.

This chain joins TRBV20-1 and TRBJ1-2, with D perhaps TRBD1 (5 bases). The V end lost 6 bases, the J end lost 0 bases, and 11 bases lay between the germline ends. The CDR3 length is 13 residues. From germline, CDR1 is DFQATT and CDR2 SNEGSKA (reference sequence). CDR3 bases: TGCAGTGCGTCCAGGGAAACTAACTATGGCTACACCTTC. This encodes CSASRETNYGYTF.

This clonotype has at least ten counts. The rearrangement uses TRBV20-1 and TRBJ2-7, with D uncertain. The V gene lost 0 bases and the J gene lost 5 bases, with 17 bases spanning the gap. The CDR3 covers 15 residues. Germline assignment: CDR1 DFQATT and CDR2 SNEGSKA (reference sequence). CDR3: CSAREGTPGPNEQYF. The CDR3 DNA reads as TGCAGTGCTAGAGAGGGCACCCCAGGCCCTAACGAGCAGTACTTC.

This clonotype was counted once. The rearrangement links TRBV3-1 to TRBJ2-3, with 12 bases matching TRBD2. Germline loops: CDR1 LGHDT, CDR2 YNNKEL (reference sequence). The ends lost 1 base at V and 3 bases at J; junction bases unmatched: 14. The CDR3 has 20 residues. The CDR3 loop is CASSQVTTSGGPQRTDTQYF. CDR3 sequence (DNA): TGTGCCAGCAGCCAAGTTACAACTAGCGGGGGGCCCCAACGGACAGATACGCAGTATTTT.

This clonotype showed up many times. V is TRBV5-1 and J is TRBJ2-1; perhaps TRBD1 as D (5 bases). The CDR3 is 15 residues long. Per germline, CDR1 SGHRS and CDR2 YFSETQ. Trimming shortened V by 4 bases and J by 2 bases, and 13 bases separated the two germline ends. CDR3 bases: TGCGCCAGCAGCCGGAAGTTGGACACCTACAATGAGCAGTTCTTC. Translated, it gives CASSRKLDTYNEQFF. Full variable domain (remainder filled in from reference TRBV5-1 and TRBJ2-1): KAGVTQTPRYLIKTRGQQVTLSCSPISGHRSVSWYQQTPGQGLQFLFEYFSETQRNKGNFPGRFSGRQFSNSRSEMNVSTLELGDSALYLCASSRKLDTYNEQFFGPGTRLTVL.

The chain links TRBV5-1 to TRBJ2-3; D is possibly TRBD1 or TRBD2 (6 bases each). Germline-derived CDR1 and CDR2 are SGHRS and YFSETQ. This CDR3 is built from 16 residues. The V end lost 7 bases, the J end lost 3 bases, and 21 bases lay between the germline ends. The CDR3 DNA reads TGCGCCAGCTACCCTCAGGGCAGGAGGGGGACAGATACGCAGTATTTT. Translated, it gives CASYPQGRRGTDTQYF.

This clonotype was counted ten times or more. The chain recombines TRBV20-1 with TRBJ1-6, with 9 bases that match TRBD1. The V and J ends lost 3 bases and 9 bases, in that order; junction bases with no gene match: 6. Germline CDR1 and CDR2: DFQATT and SNEGSKA (reference sequence). There are 14 residues in the CDR3. The CDR3 here is CSASIGTGSSPLHF. DNA for the CDR3: TGCAGTGCTAGCATCGGGACAGGGAGTTCACCCCTCCACTTT.

The genes are TRBV6-6 and TRBJ2-7, with D perhaps matching TRBD1 or TRBD2 (5 bases each). There are 13 residues in the CDR3. V lost 0 bases, J lost 5 bases, and 8 bases lay in between. Germline lookup yields CDR1 MNHNY and CDR2 SVGAGI (reference sequence). CDR3 DNA sequence: TGTGCCAGCAGTTACTCGATGGGGGACGAGCAGTACGTC. It yields the protein CASSYSMGDEQYV.

This chain connects TRBV5-1 to TRBJ2-7; 7 positions match TRBD1. The CDR3 contains 14 residues. Losses at the gene ends were 4 bases for V and 3 bases for J; bases not matched to a gene: 7. In germline, CDR1 is SGHRS, CDR2 YFSETQ. DNA for the CDR3: TGCGCCAGCAGCCAAAGGGGACAGAGCTACGAGCAGTACTTC. This encodes CASSQRGQSYEQYF.